What follows describes a single TCR beta chain. Its antigen is as yet unknown. The CDR3 is 14 residues long. Germline CDR1 reads SNHLY; CDR2 reads FYNNEI. The V and J ends lost 6 bases and 5 bases, in that order; junction bases with no gene match: 7. Using immunoSEQ multiplex PCR, the repertoire was profiled, and TCRdb retains in-frame clones only, with some absent. Of hundreds of thousands of clones detected, 83% appear once; the ten largest clones hold more than 7%. These data originate in a study of Ad26.COV2.S vaccination and SARS-CoV-2 variants. Points from the study as a whole: Researchers cautioned that TCR breadth and depth analyses may have underestimated total T cell responses. Researchers reported similar non-spike TCR breadth in vaccine and placebo recipients. Vaccine recipients had higher spike-specific TCR breadth than placebo recipients.

Treatment reported: approximately 18 received Ad26.COV2.S at low or high dose, single or two shots; several received placebo; per-sample allocation not given. Vaccine and placebo recipients were sampled on day 63 after the first injection. The clonotype originates from a person between 18 and 60 years old who received the Ad26.COV2.S COVID-19 vaccine or a placebo. The genes are TRBV2 and TRBJ2-3; 8 positions agree with TRBD2. Specimen: peripheral blood, collected in a trial of Ad26.COV2.S vaccine versus placebo. Here the CDR3 reads CASRRTSREDTQYF. DNA of the CDR3: TGTGCCAGCAGGAGGACTAGCAGGGAAGATACGCAGTATTTT.